This T cell receptor (beta chain) originates from a study of cytomegalovirus exposure and HLA in healthy donors. Study outcomes and limitations: According to the study, roughly 180 TCR beta chains were cytomegalovirus-associated. Testing in vitro showed three CMV-associated chains specific for CMV antigens.

After removal of 5 bases from V and 2 bases from J, the junction contained 5 bases not matched to a gene. Germline CDR1 and CDR2: LNHDA and SQIVND (reference sequence). This CDR3 region has 16 residues. Worth noting for this clone: The antigen remains unidentified.

TCRdb keeps only in-frame clones here, not all; method: immunoSEQ multiplex PCR. This sample has about 220,000 clones, with 88% found just once. The rearrangement uses TRBV19 and TRBJ2-7; 14 nucleotides agree with TRBD2. The clonotype was recovered from a woman aged 18-35 years in good health and CMV-seronegative. The material sequenced was PBMCs. The chain's CDR3 is CASSAGLAGGAYEQYF. CDR3 nucleotides: TGTGCCAGTAGTGCCGGACTAGCGGGGGGAGCCTACGAGCAGTACTTC. Using reference TRBV19 and TRBJ2-7 for the parts outside the CDR3, the full variable domain is DGGITQSPKYLFRKEGQNVTLSCEQNLNHDAMYWYRQDPGQGLRLIYYSQIVNDFQKGDIAEGYSVSREKKESFPLTVTSAQKNPTAFYLCASSAGLAGGAYEQYFGPGTRLTVT.